This T cell receptor beta chain was identified during a study of T cell repertoires in cytomegalovirus infection. Study details: Based on public TCR beta signatures, there were indications of CMV infection and of a matching HLA type. Study observations and caveats: Cumulated frequencies of public TCR beta families served to identify carriers of CMV plus the relevant HLA. CMV-specific HLA-C-restricted TCR beta clonotypes dominated the ex vivo response.

TCRdb passed the reads through MiXCR, listing each CDR3 protein once. The sample holds hundreds of thousands of distinct CDR3 sequences; 24% are singletons and the top ten take around 8%. In germline, CDR1 is SQVTM, CDR2 ANQGSEA. There are 12 residues in the CDR3. Unmatched junction bases numbered 6, after V lost 6 bases and J lost 5 bases. Points on this clonotype: Its antigen is undetermined.

The sequence was collected from a human donor in good health (CMV status not recorded). Some clones in this sample may be carry-over from other donors' samples. Input material: CD8+ T cells from PBMCs. V and J are TRBV29-1 and TRBJ1-2; 7 bases match TRBD1. As DNA, the CDR3 is TGCAGCGTAGCCGACAGGGAATATGGCTACACCTTC. Amino acids: CSVADREYGYTF.